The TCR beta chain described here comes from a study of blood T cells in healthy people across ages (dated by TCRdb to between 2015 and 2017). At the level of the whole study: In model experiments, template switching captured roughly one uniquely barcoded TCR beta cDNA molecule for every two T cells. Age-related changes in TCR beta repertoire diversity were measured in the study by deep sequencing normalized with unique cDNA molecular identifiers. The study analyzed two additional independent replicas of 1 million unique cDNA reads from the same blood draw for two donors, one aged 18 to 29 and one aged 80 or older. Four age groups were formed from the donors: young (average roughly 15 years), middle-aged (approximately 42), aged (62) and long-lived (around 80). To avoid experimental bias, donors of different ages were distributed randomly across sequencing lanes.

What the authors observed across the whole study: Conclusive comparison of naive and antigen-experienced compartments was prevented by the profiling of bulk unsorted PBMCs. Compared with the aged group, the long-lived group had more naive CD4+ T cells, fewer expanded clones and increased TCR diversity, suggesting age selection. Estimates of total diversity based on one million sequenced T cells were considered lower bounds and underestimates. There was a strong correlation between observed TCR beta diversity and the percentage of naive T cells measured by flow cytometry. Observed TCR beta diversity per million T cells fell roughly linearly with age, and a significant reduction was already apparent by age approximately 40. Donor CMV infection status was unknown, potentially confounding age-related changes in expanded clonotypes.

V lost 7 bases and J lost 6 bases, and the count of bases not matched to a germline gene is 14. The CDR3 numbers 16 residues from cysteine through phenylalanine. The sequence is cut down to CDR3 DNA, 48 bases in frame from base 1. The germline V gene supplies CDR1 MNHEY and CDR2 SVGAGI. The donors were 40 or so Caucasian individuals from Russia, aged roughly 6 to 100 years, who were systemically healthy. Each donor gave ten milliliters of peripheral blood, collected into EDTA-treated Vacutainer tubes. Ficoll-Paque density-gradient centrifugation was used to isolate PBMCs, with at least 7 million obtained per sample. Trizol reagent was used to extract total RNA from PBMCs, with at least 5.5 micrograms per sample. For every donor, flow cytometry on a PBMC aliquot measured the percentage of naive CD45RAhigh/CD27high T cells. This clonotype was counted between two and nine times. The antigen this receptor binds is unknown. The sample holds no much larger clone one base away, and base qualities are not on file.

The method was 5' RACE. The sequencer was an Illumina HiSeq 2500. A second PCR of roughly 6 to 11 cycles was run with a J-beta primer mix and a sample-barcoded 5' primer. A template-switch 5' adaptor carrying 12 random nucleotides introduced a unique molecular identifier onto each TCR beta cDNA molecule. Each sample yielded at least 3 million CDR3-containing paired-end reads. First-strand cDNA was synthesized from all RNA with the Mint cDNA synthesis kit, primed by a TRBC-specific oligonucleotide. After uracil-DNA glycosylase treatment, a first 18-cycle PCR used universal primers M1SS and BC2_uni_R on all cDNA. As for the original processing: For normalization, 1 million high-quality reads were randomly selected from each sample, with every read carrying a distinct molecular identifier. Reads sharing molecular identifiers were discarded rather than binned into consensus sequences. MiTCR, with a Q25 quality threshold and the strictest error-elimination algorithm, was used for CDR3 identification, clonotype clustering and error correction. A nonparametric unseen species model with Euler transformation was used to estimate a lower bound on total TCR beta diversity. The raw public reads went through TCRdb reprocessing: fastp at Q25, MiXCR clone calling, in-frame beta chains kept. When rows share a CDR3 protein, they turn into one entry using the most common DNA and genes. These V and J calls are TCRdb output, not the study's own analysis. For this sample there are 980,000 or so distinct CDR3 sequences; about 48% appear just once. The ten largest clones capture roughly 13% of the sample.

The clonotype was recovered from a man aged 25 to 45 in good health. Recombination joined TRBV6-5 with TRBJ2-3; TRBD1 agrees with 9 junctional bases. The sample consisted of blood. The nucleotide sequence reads TGTGCCAGCACCCCGCGTACGGGACAGGGTGCGGATACGCAGTATTTT. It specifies CASTPRTGQGADTQYF.